This T cell receptor (beta chain) originates from a study of cytomegalovirus exposure and HLA in healthy donors. Primers included in the PCR were 60 Vbeta and 13 Jbeta primers. Sequenced by immunoSEQ multiplex PCR; TCRdb stores in-frame clones only, minus some. The table records under 200,000 clones, over 75% of them present only once. As concerns this clone: Its antigen remains unknown.

Overall study findings and caveats: Follow-up analysis later connected one missense variant in DCLRE1C with trimming of TCR beta V- and J-genes. Presence/absence analyses took donor sequencing depth as roughly uniform.

The CDR3 loop spans 15 amino acids. Germline CDR1 SNHLY, CDR2 FYNNEI. Trimming pared 5 bases from V and 7 bases from J, leaving 20 bases between. Material: PBMCs. This clonotype originated in a woman in her twenties or thirties in good health and CMV-seronegative. This chain links TRBV2 with TRBJ1-2; tentative D call: TRBD1 (6 bases). CDR3: CASSLDSPRGGGYTF. In nucleotides, the CDR3 is TGTGCCAGCAGTTTGGACAGTCCGCGAGGGGGTGGCTACACCTTC.